The 14 T cell receptor beta chains below come from one sample, sequenced in a study of shared clonotypes between healthy human individuals. CD8 cells classed as naive were CD45RO-negative and positively selected for CCR7, excluding terminally differentiated effector memory CD45RA+ cells. Repertoires were generated with immunoSEQ multiplex PCR, while TCRdb's copy carries only in-frame clones and drops some. Here the sample spans hundreds of thousands of clones, around 90% being singletons. Sequencing input: naive CD8+ T cells sorted from blood. These receptors all stem from a man aged 30 to 45 in good health.

The chain has TRBV5-4 and TRBJ2-7, with D unclear. Germline V gene lookup returns CDR1 SGHNT and CDR2 YYREEE (reference sequence). Trimming removed 4 bases from V and 7 bases from J, with 15 bases in between. The CDR3 has 13 residues. CDR3: CASSDIGNPEQYF. DNA for the CDR3: TGTGCCAGCAGCGACATTGGGAACCCGGAGCAGTACTTC.

The V gene is TRBV7-3, the J gene TRBJ1-5, with D tentatively TRBD1 (5 bases). Deletions cut 2 bases from V and 0 bases from J, with 14 bases between. The CDR3 spans 17 residues. Germline-derived CDR1 and CDR2 are SGHTA and FQGTGA. The CDR3 nucleotides read TGTGCCAGCAGCTTAGAGAGGGGAGGTTATAGCAATCAGCCCCAGCATTTT. Protein product: CASSLERGGYSNQPQHF.

The genes are TRBV14 and TRBJ2-7; 8 bases are a match to TRBD2. J lost 7 bases, V lost 1 base, and 12 bases had no gene match. The CDR3 sequence is 16 residues long. Germline loops: CDR1 SGHDN, CDR2 FVKESK. The CDR3 region has the DNA TGTGCCAGCAGCCAAGGGGGGAGCGGGAGCCTTTGGGAGCAGTACTTC. Protein: CASSQGGSGSLWEQYF.

The rearrangement uses TRBV7-9 and TRBJ2-1, with TRBD2 matching 7 bases. The length of the CDR3 is 15 residues. Germline values: CDR1 SEHNR, CDR2 FQNEAQ (reference sequence). V dropped 5 bases and J dropped 2; count of bases not matched to a gene: 6. CDR3 coding DNA: TGTGCCAGCAGCCCCCCCCGGGGGGCCTACAATGAGCAGTTCTTC. It specifies CASSPPRGAYNEQFF.

The chain carries TRBV27 and TRBJ2-3, with 8 bases aligning to TRBD2. J lost 0 bases, V lost 6 bases, and 14 bases had no gene match. The CDR3 loop spans 18 amino acids. Germline V gives CDR1 MNHEY, CDR2 SMNVEV (reference sequence). CDR3 sequence (DNA): TGTGCCAGCAGCTTGACAGGACTAGCTTTTCCTAGCACAGATACGCAGTATTTT. Its protein product is CASSLTGLAFPSTDTQYF.

V usage is TRBV7-9 and J usage is TRBJ1-2; weak D call: TRBD1 (5 bases). Between the trimmed V and J ends, which lost 4 bases and 8 bases, there was a span of 17 bases. Germline CDR1 and CDR2: SEHNR and FQNEAQ (reference sequence). CDR3 length equals 14 residues. This CDR3 reads CASSSRQGGRGYTF. CDR3 coding DNA: TGTGCCAGCAGCTCCCGCCAGGGCGGGAGAGGCTACACCTTC.

This chain joins TRBV7-9 and TRBJ2-7, with 7 bases lining up with TRBD1. V gave up 4 bases and J gave up 2 bases; unmatched junction bases: 8. Germline assignment: CDR1 SEHNR and CDR2 FQNEAQ (reference sequence). The CDR3 extends over 15 amino acids. CDR3 loop: CASSSPGTATYEQYF. The CDR3 DNA is TGTGCCAGCAGCTCACCCGGGACAGCAACCTACGAGCAGTACTTC.

This clone occurred a few times. This chain uses TRBV12-5 with TRBJ1-1; TRBD1 might be the D (6 bases). CDR3 size: 13 residues. V dropped 7 bases and J dropped 5 bases, with 14 bases sitting between them. In germline, CDR1 is LGHNT, CDR2 FRNRAP. The CDR3 spells CASAAGAETEAFF. The CDR3 bases are TGTGCTAGTGCCGCGGGGGCGGAAACTGAAGCTTTCTTT.

The chain recombines TRBV27 with TRBJ2-2; tentative D call: TRBD2 (6 bases). V gave up 6 bases and J gave up 4 bases, with 12 bases separating them. The CDR3 length is 14 residues. Germline V gene lookup returns CDR1 MNHEY and CDR2 SMNVEV (reference sequence). The CDR3 region is CASSPILATGELFF. For the CDR3, the DNA is TGTGCCAGCAGCCCAATACTAGCCACCGGGGAGCTGTTTTTT.

This chain joins TRBV2 and TRBJ2-1, with TRBD2 matching 7 bases. Germline V gene sequence: CDR1 SNHLY, CDR2 FYNNEI. The V gene end was trimmed by 7 bases and the J gene end by 6 bases; junction bases not matched to a gene: 15. The CDR3 is 16 amino acids. Here the CDR3 reads CASKQKTGGTRNEQFF. CDR3 DNA sequence: TGTGCCAGCAAGCAAAAAACGGGAGGCACGCGCAATGAGCAGTTCTTC.

The chain couples TRBV4-1 to TRBJ2-2, with TRBD1 matching 7 bases. J lost 3 bases, V lost 6 bases, and 13 bases had no gene match. There are 17 residues in the CDR3. Germline V CDR1 and CDR2: MGHRA, YSYEKL. Here the CDR3 DNA reads TGCGCCAGCAGTTTCCTCCCAGGGGGTGGGGACACCGGGGAGCTGTTTTTT. This translates into CASSFLPGGGDTGELFF.

V is TRBV5-1 and J is TRBJ1-1, with 7 bases lining up with TRBD1. The CDR3 spans 14 residues. Unmatched junction bases numbered 4, after V lost 4 bases and J lost 1 base. Germline CDR1 SGHRS, CDR2 YFSETQ. The CDR3 here is CASSRQGENTEAFF. In DNA form, the CDR3 reads TGCGCCAGCAGCCGACAGGGAGAGAACACTGAAGCTTTCTTT. Looking up the rest from reference TRBV5-1 and TRBJ1-1 gives the full variable domain: KAGVTQTPRYLIKTRGQQVTLSCSPISGHRSVSWYQQTPGQGLQFLFEYFSETQRNKGNFPGRFSGRQFSNSRSEMNVSTLELGDSALYLCASSRQGENTEAFFGQGTRLTVV.

The V and J genes are TRBV7-9 and TRBJ2-2; D gene uncertain. The germline gives CDR1 SEHNR, CDR2 FQNEAQ (reference sequence). The length of the CDR3 is 13 residues. V dropped 2 bases and J dropped 1 base, with 2 bases sitting between them. CDR3 region: CASSLMNTGELFF. Written as DNA, the CDR3 is TGTGCCAGCAGCTTAATGAACACCGGGGAGCTGTTTTTT.

The genes are TRBV5-4 and TRBJ1-1; 9 bases agree with TRBD1. Germline V gives CDR1 SGHNT, CDR2 YYREEE (reference sequence). After removal of 3 bases from V and 7 bases from J, the junction contained 4 bases not matched to a gene. The CDR3 contains 13 residues. The CDR3 is CASSSGTGYEAFF. CDR3 sequence (DNA): TGTGCCAGCAGCTCTGGGACAGGGTATGAAGCTTTCTTT.